This TCR beta chain was observed in a study of blood T cell repertoires in COVID-19. As for the study in general: Sites in the United States, Italy and Spain provided acute and convalescent COVID-19 samples.

Only a few counts were recorded for this clone. The assay was immunoSEQ multiplex PCR, and TCRdb's table has in-frame clones only and misses some. The sample holds 400,000 to 550,000 clones; around 89% are singletons and the top ten take around 4.4%. Germline loops: CDR1 SGHRS, CDR2 YFSETQ. The germline V and J ends were trimmed by 4 bases and 5 bases, with 13 bases remaining between them. The CDR3 is made up of 13 amino acids. This clonotype originated in a woman aged 25 to 45 with acute or convalescent COVID-19. The chain combines TRBV5-1 with TRBJ2-7, with D uncertain. Sequencing was done on a sample of peripheral blood. In DNA, the CDR3 is TGCGCCAGCAGCACCACTCCACGAGACGAGCAGTACTTC. This translates into CASSTTPRDEQYF. Together with reference TRBV5-1 and TRBJ2-7, the CDR3 gives the full variable domain: KAGVTQTPRYLIKTRGQQVTLSCSPISGHRSVSWYQQTPGQGLQFLFEYFSETQRNKGNFPGRFSGRQFSNSRSEMNVSTLELGDSALYLCASSTTPRDEQYFGPGTRLTVT.